This T cell receptor beta chain was retrieved from a study of molecular identifiers for immune sequencing clone quantification. Naive CD8 T cells were picked out by sorting for CD8+CD4-CCR7+CD45RA+. The study, taken as a whole, reports: Identical TCR molecules can share a barcode, and this sharing could underestimate highly expanded clone sizes. It was shown that clones above 20 RNA copies held over 98% of effector molecules, but under 1% in naive cells.

This clonotype was recorded many times. Its antigen is as yet unknown. Methods described previously, with TCR primers listed, were used for bulk TCR libraries. TCRdb ran MiXCR on the PCR reads and lists one entry per CDR3 protein. This sample yields 250,000 to 400,000 distinct CDR3 sequences, of which over 20% are seen a single time; roughly 0.8% belongs to the top ten. The V gene lost 7 bases and the J gene lost 3 bases, with 16 bases spanning the gap. The CDR3 has 14 residues. The germline V gene encodes CDR1 MDHEN and CDR2 SYDVKM. The sequenced sample consisted of naive CD8+ T cells from blood, with Jurkat cell RNA spiked in. Regarding subset: FACS-sorted CD8+CD4-CCR7+CD45RA+ naive T cells. The chain recombines TRBV28 with TRBJ2-7, with unresolved D. The clonotype comes from a human donor in good health. Some libraries in this study had Jurkat cell RNA spiked in. In DNA form, the CDR3 reads TGTGCCAGCAACTGGGGTATTAACGGCTACGAGCAGTACTTC. It specifies CASNWGINGYEQYF. The full variable domain, rest sourced from reference TRBV28 and TRBJ2-7, is DVKVTQSSRYLVKRTGEKVFLECVQDMDHENMFWYRQDPGLGLRLIYFSYDVKMKEKGDIPEGYSVSREKKERFSLILESASTNQTSMYLCASNWGINGYEQYFGPGTRLTVT.